The 9 T cell receptor beta chains below come from one sample, sequenced in a study of beta chain features in type 1 diabetes (dated by TCRdb to 2016 to 2019). Broader findings and caveats from the paper: Type 1 diabetes patients showed a moderate but significant shortening of TCRB CDR3 length in all four CD4+ subsets.

Which antigens these TCRs recognize remains unknown. The library was built by means of the immunoSEQ multiplex PCR assay. The High Capacity cDNA Reverse Transcription Kit was used to reverse transcribe all of the isolated RNA, meaning that expressed TCRB transcripts were what got sequenced. Sourced from immuneACCESS, this table was stored by TCRdb with only in-frame sequences that have V and J called. A share of the clones is absent; for the studies checked, an unresolved V gene accounts for under half, and the remainder has no known explanation. This sample is represented by 600,000 to 700,000 clones; around an eighth of them were singletons. More than 0.095% of the sample comes from the top ten. The specimen was naive CD4+ T cells from blood. Interpreted using the paper, the cell subset or site label stands for: true naive CD4+ T cells. These TCRs come from a man aged 30 to 45 with type 1 diabetes.

This clone has a count of ten or more. The chain joins TRBV7-8 to TRBJ2-3, with a possible D match to TRBD1 (6 bases). This CDR3 comprises 15 residues. CDR1 and CDR2 (germline): SGHVS, FQNEAQ. Trimming cost V 5 bases and J 3 bases, with 15 bases left between them. In nucleotides, the CDR3 is TGTGCCAGCAGCAGACAGGCGGCCCTAACAGATACGCAGTATTTT. It specifies CASSRQAALTDTQYF.

This sequence joins TRBV14 and TRBJ2-1; D is ambiguous. The ends were cut back, 1 base at V and 5 bases at J, with 9 bases in the middle. Germline-derived CDR1 and CDR2 are SGHDN and FVKESK. The CDR3 is 14 residues long. CDR3 nucleotides: TGTGCCAGCAGCCAAGTCAGCCAGAACAATGAGCAGTTCTTC. Protein sequence: CASSQVSQNNEQFF.

The J gene is TRBJ1-1, the V gene TRBV5-6, with no clear D. Between the trimmed V and J ends, which lost 2 bases and 8 bases, there was a span of 7 bases. The CDR3 contains 11 residues. Germline CDR1 and CDR2: SGHDT and YYEEEE. Written as DNA, the CDR3 is TGTGCCAGCAGCTTCGAGATAGAAGCTTTCTTT. The encoded protein is CASSFEIEAFF.

The V call is TRBV29-1, the J call TRBJ2-2, with TRBD1 matching over 7 bases. Trimming took 7 bases from V and 4 from J; bases not matched to a gene: 3. The germline CDR1 and CDR2 sequences are SQVTM and ANQGSEA. This CDR3 region has 12 residues. CDR3 bases: TGCAGCGCCAACAGGGGCACCGGGGAGCTGTTTTTT. Protein sequence: CSANRGTGELFF.

This clone was seen more than once but under ten times. The chain combines TRBV11-3 with TRBJ1-1; D unclear. This CDR3 region has 14 residues. Germline V gene lookup returns CDR1 SGHNT and CDR2 YENEEA. Trimming removed 2 bases from V and 1 base from J, with 8 bases in between. This chain's CDR3 is CASSLQWQNTEAFF. The CDR3 DNA reads as TGTGCCAGCAGCTTACAGTGGCAGAACACTGAAGCTTTCTTT.

This chain connects TRBV6-5 to TRBJ2-7, with 7 bases fitting TRBD1. This CDR3 has 14 residues. Germline V gene lookup returns CDR1 MNHEY and CDR2 SVGAGI. Germline trimming cut 5 bases from V and 4 bases from J; bases unmatched to any gene: 8. The CDR3 is CASSAGTAIYEQYF. The CDR3 DNA sequence: TGTGCCAGCAGTGCCGGGACAGCCATTTACGAGCAGTACTTC.

The chain joins TRBV10-3 to TRBJ2-4; 9 bases map to TRBD1. The CDR3 sequence is 18 residues long. CDR1 is ENHRY, CDR2 SYGVKD, per germline. J gave up 1 base and V 0 bases, and 7 bases lay outside the gene matches. CDR3 sequence reads: CAISESTGTGLAKNIQYF. CDR3 nucleotides: TGTGCCATCAGTGAGTCGACCGGGACAGGGCTCGCCAAAAACATTCAGTACTTC.

This clone was detected only a few times. The CDR3 region is CATSREGPGRGYTF. In DNA form, the CDR3 reads TGTGCCACCAGCAGGGAAGGACCGGGGCGCGGCTACACCTTC. V gene TRBV15 combines with J gene TRBJ1-2, with a possible D match to TRBD1 (5 bases). The CDR3 extends over 14 amino acids. Per the germline V gene, CDR1 is LNHNV and CDR2 is YYDKDF (reference sequence). V lost 3 bases to trimming and J lost 8 bases, with 16 bases between them.

The chain joins TRBV7-2 to TRBJ2-2, with 7 bases aligning to TRBD1. Germline values: CDR1 SGHTA, CDR2 FQGNSA. The CDR3 runs to 13 residues. The ends lost 8 bases at V and 3 bases at J; junction bases unmatched: 3. The CDR3 region has the DNA TGTGCCAGCCTGGGACAGTACACCGGGGAGCTGTTTTTT. It translates to CASLGQYTGELFF.